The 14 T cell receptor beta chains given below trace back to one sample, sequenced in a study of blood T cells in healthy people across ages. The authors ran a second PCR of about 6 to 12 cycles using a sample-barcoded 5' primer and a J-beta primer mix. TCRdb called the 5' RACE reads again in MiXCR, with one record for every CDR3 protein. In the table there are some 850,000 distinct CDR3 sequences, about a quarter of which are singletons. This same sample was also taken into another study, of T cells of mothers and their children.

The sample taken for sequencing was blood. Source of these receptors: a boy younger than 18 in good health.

The CDR3 region is CASSIGGGHNEQFF. CDR3 DNA: TGTGCCAGCAGTATAGGAGGGGGACACAATGAGCAGTTCTTC. The V and J genes are TRBV6-5 and TRBJ2-1; D may match TRBD1 or TRBD2 (6 bases each). V lost 5 bases and J lost 5, with 13 bases in between. The CDR3 extends over 14 amino acids. Germline CDR1 and CDR2: MNHEY and SVGAGI.

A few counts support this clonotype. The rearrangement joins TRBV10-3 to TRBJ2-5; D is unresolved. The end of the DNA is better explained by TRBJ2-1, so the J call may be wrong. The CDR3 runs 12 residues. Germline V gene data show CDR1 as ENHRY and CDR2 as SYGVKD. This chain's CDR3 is CAISETENEQFF. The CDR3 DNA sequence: TGTGCCATCAGTGAAACTGAGAATGAGCAGTTCTTC.

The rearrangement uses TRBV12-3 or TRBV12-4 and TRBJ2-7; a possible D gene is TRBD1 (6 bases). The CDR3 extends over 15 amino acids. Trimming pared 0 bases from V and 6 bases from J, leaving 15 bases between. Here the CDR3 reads CASSLAPAGAGEQYF. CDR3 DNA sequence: TGTGCCAGCAGTTTAGCGCCGGCAGGGGCGGGCGAGCAGTACTTC.

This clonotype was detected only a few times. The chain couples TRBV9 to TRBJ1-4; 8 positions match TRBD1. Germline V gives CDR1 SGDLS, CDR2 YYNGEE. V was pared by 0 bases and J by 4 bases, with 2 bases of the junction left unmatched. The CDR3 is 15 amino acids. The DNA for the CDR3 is TGTGCCAGCAGCGTAGAGGACAGGGATAATGAAAAACTGTTTTTT. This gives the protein CASSVEDRDNEKLFF.

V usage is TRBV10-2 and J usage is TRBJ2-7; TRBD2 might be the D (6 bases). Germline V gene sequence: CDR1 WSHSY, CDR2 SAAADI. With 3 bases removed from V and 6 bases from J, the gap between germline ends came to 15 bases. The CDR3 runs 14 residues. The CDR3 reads CASSEGAGLGEQYF. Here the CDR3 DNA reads TGCGCCAGCAGTGAAGGAGCGGGCTTAGGCGAGCAGTACTTC.

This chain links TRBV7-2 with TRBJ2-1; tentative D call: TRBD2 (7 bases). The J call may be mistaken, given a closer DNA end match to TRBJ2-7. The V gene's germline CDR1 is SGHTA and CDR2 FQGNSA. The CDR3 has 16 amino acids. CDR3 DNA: TGTGCCAGCAGCCTTGGGGGGGGCCTTTTGGCGTACGAGCAGTACTTC. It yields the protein CASSLGGGLLAYEQYF.

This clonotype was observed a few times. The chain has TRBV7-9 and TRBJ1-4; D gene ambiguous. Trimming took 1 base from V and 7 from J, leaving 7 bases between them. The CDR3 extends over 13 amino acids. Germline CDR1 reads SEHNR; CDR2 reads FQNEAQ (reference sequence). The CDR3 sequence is CASSLGRPEKLFF. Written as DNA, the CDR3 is TGTGCCAGCAGCTTAGGACGGCCTGAAAAACTGTTTTTT.

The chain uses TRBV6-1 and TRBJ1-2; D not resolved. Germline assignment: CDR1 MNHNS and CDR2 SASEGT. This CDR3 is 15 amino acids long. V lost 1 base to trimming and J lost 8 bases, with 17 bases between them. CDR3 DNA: TGTGCCAGCAGTGAAGACGGGCCGGATCTCGGAGGCTACACCTTC. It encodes CASSEDGPDLGGYTF.

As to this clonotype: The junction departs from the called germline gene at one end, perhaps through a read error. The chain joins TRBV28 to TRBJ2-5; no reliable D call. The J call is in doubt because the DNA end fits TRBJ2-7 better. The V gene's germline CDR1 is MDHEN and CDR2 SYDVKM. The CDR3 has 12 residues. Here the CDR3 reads CAGSLQRDEQYF. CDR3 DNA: TGTGCCGGCAGCCTTCAAAGGGACGAGCAGTACTTC.

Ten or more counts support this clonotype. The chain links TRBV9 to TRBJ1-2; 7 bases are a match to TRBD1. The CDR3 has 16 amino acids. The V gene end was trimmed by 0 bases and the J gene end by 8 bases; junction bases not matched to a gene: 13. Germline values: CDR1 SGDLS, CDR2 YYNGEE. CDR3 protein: CASSVEPLQGKHGYTF. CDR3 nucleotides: TGTGCCAGCAGCGTAGAGCCCCTACAGGGGAAGCACGGCTACACCTTC. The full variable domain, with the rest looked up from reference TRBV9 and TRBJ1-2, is DSGVTQTPKHLITATGQRVTLRCSPRSGDLSVYWYQQSLDQGLQFLIQYYNGEERAKGNILERFSAQQFPDLHSELNLSSLELGDSALYFCASSVEPLQGKHGYTFGSGTRLTVV.

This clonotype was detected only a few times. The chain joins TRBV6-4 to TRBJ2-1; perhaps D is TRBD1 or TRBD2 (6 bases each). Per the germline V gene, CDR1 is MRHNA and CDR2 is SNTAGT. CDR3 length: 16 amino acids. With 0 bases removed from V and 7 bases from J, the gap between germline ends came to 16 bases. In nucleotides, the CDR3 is TGTGCCAGCAGTGACTCTGGGGGGCCCTCAGCTAATGAGCAGTTCTTC. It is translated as CASSDSGGPSANEQFF.

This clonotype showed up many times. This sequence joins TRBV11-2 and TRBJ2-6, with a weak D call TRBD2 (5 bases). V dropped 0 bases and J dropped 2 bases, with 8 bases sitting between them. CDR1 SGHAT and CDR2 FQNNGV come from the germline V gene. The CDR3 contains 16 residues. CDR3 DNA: TGTGCCAGCAGCTTAGATCTCGGGGCTGGGGCCAACGTCCTGACTTTC. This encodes CASSLDLGAGANVLTF. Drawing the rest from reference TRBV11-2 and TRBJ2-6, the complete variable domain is EAGVAQSPRYKIIEKRQSVAFWCNPISGHATLYWYQQILGQGPKLLIQFQNNGVVDDSQLPKDRFSAERLKGVDSTLKIQPAKLEDSAVYLCASSLDLGAGANVLTFGAGSRLTVL.

In DNA, the CDR3 is TGTGCCAGCAGTTCCCAAGCGGGAATAAAAAATGAGCAGTTCTTC. This encodes CASSSQAGIKNEQFF. The rearrangement joins TRBV27 to TRBJ2-1; 7 bases are shared with TRBD2. The CDR3 sequence is 15 residues long. Looked up from germline, CDR1 is MNHEY and CDR2 is SMNVEV (reference sequence). The trim removed 4 bases at V and 7 bases at J, leaving 10 bases unmatched.

CDR3 coding DNA: TGTGCCACCCAGAACCAGGGTTATGCTGAAGCTTTCTTT. Its protein product is CATQNQGYAEAFF. The chain carries TRBV2 and TRBJ1-1; D is perhaps TRBD1 (5 bases). CDR3 length: 13 amino acids. From germline, CDR1 is SNHLY and CDR2 FYNNEI. V lost 10 bases, J lost 6 bases, and 18 bases lay in between.